The rows below give T cell receptor beta chains drawn from one sample of a study of vaccination and CD4 T cells after COVID-19. One entry per CDR3 protein, called by TCRdb with MiXCR from the PCR reads. The data show some 16,000 distinct CDR3 sequences, about two fifths seen once. For these TCRs, the target antigens are not known. The material sequenced was CD4+ T cells from blood, cultured in vitro, taken after SARS-CoV-2 vaccination. Receptors were obtained from a human donor who had recovered from COVID-19. Both conserved end residues are part of each CDR3. Expanded clones get a size class; other rows say once, few or many, or leave the size out.

CDR3aa: CASSSQGAGQPQHF
j_gene: TRBJ1-5
abundance: few
v_gene: TRBV27

CDR3aa: CASSFSGPSGELFF
j_gene: TRBJ2-2
abundance: NA
v_gene: TRBV5-1

CDR3aa: CASTEGLQETQYF
j_gene: TRBJ2-5
abundance: NA
v_gene: TRBV6-1

CDR3aa: CSARDSGVRSWNTEAFF
j_gene: TRBJ1-1
abundance: NA
v_gene: TRBV20-1

CDR3aa: CASSPRSSGMAQYF
j_gene: TRBJ2-3
abundance: NA
v_gene: TRBV19

CDR3aa: CASSERTRPVLDTQYF
j_gene: TRBJ2-3
abundance: few
v_gene: TRBV2

CDR3aa: CASSSGPNTEAFF
j_gene: TRBJ1-1
abundance: few
v_gene: TRBV7-6

CDR3aa: CASSGPQGRHEQYF
j_gene: TRBJ2-7
abundance: few
v_gene: TRBV6-4

CDR3aa: CASSLSPSGSLGETQYF
j_gene: TRBJ2-5
abundance: NA
v_gene: TRBV27

CDR3aa: CSASLWEGPPRQFF
j_gene: TRBJ2-1
abundance: NA
v_gene: TRBV20-1

CDR3aa: CASSRADAGTYNTGELFF
j_gene: TRBJ2-2
abundance: NA
v_gene: TRBV19

CDR3aa: CASSTNREGTEAFF
j_gene: TRBJ1-1
abundance: NA
v_gene: TRBV9

CDR3aa: CASSEKADRSYEQYF
j_gene: TRBJ2-7
abundance: NA
v_gene: TRBV10-1

CDR3aa: CASSFPELYGYTF
j_gene: TRBJ1-2
abundance: NA
v_gene: TRBV28

CDR3aa: CASSLRDQGAPPLHF
j_gene: TRBJ1-6
abundance: few
v_gene: TRBV7-8

CDR3aa: CASSKRTSGYNEQFF
j_gene: TRBJ2-1
abundance: few
v_gene: TRBV6-2/TRBV6-3

CDR3aa: CASRPAGGGRQKLFF
j_gene: TRBJ1-4
abundance: once
v_gene: TRBV28

CDR3aa: CATSRNPGTSQPQHF
j_gene: TRBJ1-5
abundance: few
v_gene: TRBV15

CDR3aa: CASSLGARSNQPQHF
j_gene: TRBJ1-5
abundance: medium-sized
v_gene: TRBV7-8

CDR3aa: CASSDTPSGDPGELFF
j_gene: TRBJ2-2
abundance: NA
v_gene: TRBV6-4

CDR3aa: CASTPGRLGWEAQYF
j_gene: TRBJ2-5
abundance: once
v_gene: TRBV6-2/TRBV6-3

CDR3aa: CASSLSTSGSKEQYF
j_gene: TRBJ2-7
abundance: NA
v_gene: TRBV5-8

CDR3aa: CASKTSGSSYEQYF
j_gene: TRBJ2-7
abundance: NA
v_gene: TRBV19

CDR3aa: CASSGTGVVLETQYF
j_gene: TRBJ2-5
abundance: NA
v_gene: TRBV7-3

CDR3aa: CASSFRDRDNSPLHF
j_gene: TRBJ1-6
abundance: NA
v_gene: TRBV5-4

CDR3aa: CASSPPDRAEQFF
j_gene: TRBJ2-1
abundance: NA
v_gene: TRBV28

CDR3aa: CSASGGPGRPTYEQYF
j_gene: TRBJ2-7
abundance: few
v_gene: TRBV20-1

CDR3aa: CASSLSWGAGNQPQHF
j_gene: TRBJ1-5
abundance: NA
v_gene: TRBV28

CDR3aa: CASSADGGGNQPQHF
j_gene: TRBJ1-5
abundance: NA
v_gene: TRBV2

CDR3aa: CSARDSAGGGEKLFF
j_gene: TRBJ1-4
abundance: NA
v_gene: TRBV20-1

CDR3aa: CSARGTSVRETQYF
j_gene: TRBJ2-5
abundance: NA
v_gene: TRBV20-1

CDR3aa: CASSEQGGPNYGYTF
j_gene: TRBJ1-2
abundance: NA
v_gene: TRBV6-1

CDR3aa: CASSQEASGSYNEQFF
j_gene: TRBJ2-1
abundance: NA
v_gene: TRBV4-2

CDR3aa: CSAIQGRDTIYF
j_gene: TRBJ1-3
abundance: NA
v_gene: TRBV20-1

CDR3aa: CSAPKRRLAGGPTRETQYF
j_gene: TRBJ2-5
abundance: NA
v_gene: TRBV20-1

CDR3aa: CASSSTGDNTEAFF
j_gene: TRBJ1-1
abundance: NA
v_gene: TRBV28

CDR3aa: CSARDRGRDYGYTF
j_gene: TRBJ1-2
abundance: few
v_gene: TRBV20-1

CDR3aa: CASSLAFLETQYF
j_gene: TRBJ2-5
abundance: NA
v_gene: TRBV5-4

CDR3aa: CASSRNTGELFF
j_gene: TRBJ2-2
abundance: NA
v_gene: TRBV11-2

CDR3aa: CASSYESLGGNTIYF
j_gene: TRBJ1-3
abundance: once
v_gene: TRBV6-5

CDR3aa: CASSVGLSYEQYF
j_gene: TRBJ2-7
abundance: few
v_gene: TRBV19

CDR3aa: CASSSGTSDADEQFF
j_gene: TRBJ2-1
abundance: NA
v_gene: TRBV7-9

CDR3aa: CASLRENWGNEQFF
j_gene: TRBJ2-1
abundance: few
v_gene: TRBV7-9

CDR3aa: CASSQATGTTGRSF
j_gene: TRBJ2-1
abundance: NA
v_gene: TRBV4-3

CDR3aa: CASSPWGRGYGYTF
j_gene: TRBJ1-2
abundance: few
v_gene: TRBV28

CDR3aa: CSAPIGGNEQFF
j_gene: TRBJ2-1
abundance: once
v_gene: TRBV20-1